The rows below give T cell receptor beta chains drawn from one sample of a study of control samples from healthy donors and cancer patients. Profiled with immunoSEQ multiplex PCR; TCRdb holds only in-frame clones, not every one. This sample's clone table lists roughly 190,000 clones. Sample: blood. These receptors were collected from a woman in her 30s in good health. CDR3s include the opening cysteine and the closing phenylalanine or tryptophan. Each record gives: J gene, V gene, D gene, CDR3 DNA, CDR3 protein. A D gene is named only where the DNA matches it firmly.

TRBJ2-5 TRBV7-9 TRBD1 TGTGCCAGCAGCTCATACAGGGGACGCCAAGAGACCCAGTACTTC CASSSYRGRQETQYF
TRBJ1-6 TRBV7-2 TRBD1 TGTGCCAGCAGCTCCGTAAGGGGACAGGGTAGATCACCCCTCCACTTT CASSSVRGQGRSPLHF
TRBJ1-1 TRBV2 TRBD1 TGTGCCAGCAGTGAGAGGGGGGACAGGGTGGCCTCGGTAATCTTT CASSERGDRVASVIF
TRBJ2-1 TRBV4-2 . TGTGCCAGCAGCCAAGTTGTGGCCGGCAGACCCTACAATGAGCAGTTCTTC CASSQVVAGRPYNEQFF
TRBJ1-1 TRBV29-1 . TGCAGCGCCGACGGCAGAAACACTGAAGCTTTCTTT CSADGRNTEAFF
TRBJ1-2 TRBV29-1 . TGCAGCGTCTGGACAGTCTATGGCTACACCTTC CSVWTVYGYTF
TRBJ1-2 TRBV20-1 . TGCAGTGCTAGTCTGGGGTTCGACTATGGCTACACCTTC CSASLGFDYGYTF
TRBJ1-5 TRBV28 . TGTGCCGCGGATAGTACCCTAAGGGACAATCAGCCCCAGCATTTT CAADSTLRDNQPQHF
TRBJ1-2 TRBV27 . TGTGCCAGCAGTTCCCTATTTCCGGGACCCCGAGCCTATGGCTACACCTTC CASSSLFPGPRAYGYTF
TRBJ1-1 TRBV7-9 TRBD1 TGTGCCAGCAGCTTACTGACAGGGGGCACTACTGAAGCTTTCTTT CASSLLTGGTTEAFF
TRBJ2-1 TRBV15 TRBD2 TGTGCCACCAGCAGAGATCCTTATGAGGGGGTAGCGGGGGCCAATGAGCAGTTCTTC CATSRDPYEGVAGANEQFF
TRBJ1-4 TRBV2 . TGTGCCAGTACAGTCGACCGGGCTAATGAAAAACTGTTTTTT CASTVDRANEKLFF
TRBJ2-2 TRBV7-2 . TGTGCCAGCAGCTTACAGGAACAGGGCATAACCGGGGAGCTGTTTTTT CASSLQEQGITGELFF
TRBJ1-6 TRBV6-1 TRBD1 TGTGCCAGCAGTAGACAGGGAAGGAATTCACCCCTCCACTTT CASSRQGRNSPLHF
TRBJ2-1 TRBV7-9 . TGTGCCAGCAGGCCTGCAACGGCGAGCTCCTACAATGAGCAGTTCTTC CASRPATASSYNEQFF
TRBJ2-7 TRBV19 . TGTGCCAGTAGCTACTCCTACGAGCAGTACTTC CASSYSYEQYF
TRBJ1-5 TRBV18 . TGTGCCAGCTCTCCAGGGGCTCAGGATCAGCCCCAGCATTTT CASSPGAQDQPQHF
TRBJ2-3 TRBV5-4 TRBD1 TGTGCCAGCAGCTGGGGACAGGGGTGGGATACGCAGTATTTT CASSWGQGWDTQYF
TRBJ1-1 TRBV7-9 . TGTGCCAGCAGCTTAACTGGAGCGAACACTGAAGCTTTCTTT CASSLTGANTEAFF
TRBJ2-7 TRBV30 . TGTGCCTGGGGACAGATATACGAGCAGTACTTC CAWGQIYEQYF
TRBJ2-1 TRBV4-2 . TGTGCCAGCAGCCAAGAAAGGGGTAGGGGTGAGCAGTTCTTC CASSQERGRGEQFF
TRBJ1-1 TRBV15 . TGTGCCACCAGCAGACAGTCGAACACTGAAGCTTTCTTT CATSRQSNTEAFF
TRBJ2-2 TRBV18 TRBD1 TGTGCCAGCTCAGACAGGGGGCGCGACACCGGGGAGCTGTTTTTT CASSDRGRDTGELFF
TRBJ2-1 TRBV12-3/TRBV12-4 . TGTGCCAGCAGCATCAGGGCGGATGAGCAGTTCTTC CASSIRADEQFF
TRBJ1-2 TRBV28 . TGTGCCAGCAGCCTAGACACCTATGGCTACACCTTC CASSLDTYGYTF
TRBJ1-2 TRBV7-8 . TGTGCCAGCAGCTTATCACAGGGAAGGGATGGCTACACCTTC CASSLSQGRDGYTF
TRBJ2-7 TRBV12-3/TRBV12-4 . TGTGCCAGCAGTCACCCTAGGTACGAGCAGTACTTC CASSHPRYEQYF
TRBJ2-3 TRBV3-1/TRBV3-2 TRBD2 TGTGCCAGCAGCCAAGATCCTACGGGGGGAACCACAGATACGCAGTATTTT CASSQDPTGGTTDTQYF
TRBJ1-1 TRBV19 TRBD1 TGTGCCAGTAGGGACAGGGGCAGGATGAACACTGAAGCTTTCTTT CASRDRGRMNTEAFF
TRBJ1-6 TRBV2 . TGTGCCAGCAGAGAGACTCCCACCCTCCACTTT CASRETPTLHF
TRBJ1-1 TRBV4-1 . TGCGCCAGCAGCTCCCGGGACAACTCGGGAGGGTCTGAAGCTTTCTTT CASSSRDNSGGSEAFF
TRBJ1-2 TRBV18 . TGTGCCAGCTCACCACGGTCTGGGGACTTGTCCCCCTATGGCTACACCTTC CASSPRSGDLSPYGYTF
TRBJ1-2 TRBV28 . TGTGCCAGCAGTTTAGAGGAGTATGGCTACACCTTC CASSLEEYGYTF
TRBJ2-7 TRBV28 . TGTGCCAGCAGCGGGGCGGGGCTGTTGGGGTACGAGCAGTACTTC CASSGAGLLGYEQYF
TRBJ1-3 TRBV28 . TGTGCCAGCGGTCTCAACACCATATATTTT CASGLNTIYF
TRBJ2-5 TRBV16 TRBD1 TGTGCCAGCAGCCACAGGCTTTCGACAGGGGGGAGTCAAGAGACCCAGTACTTC CASSHRLSTGGSQETQYF
TRBJ1-4 TRBV5-6 . TGTGCCAGCAGCCTCAGGCGGCAGGCAACTAATGAAAAACTGTTTTTT CASSLRRQATNEKLFF
TRBJ2-1 TRBV14 TRBD1 TGTGCCAGCAGCCATCAGGGACAGCTTCGGAGCTATGAGCAGTTCTTC CASSHQGQLRSYEQFF
TRBJ2-3 TRBV7-6 . TGTGCCAGCAGCTTAGGGTCCGAGGCCAGCACAGATACGCAGTATTTT CASSLGSEASTDTQYF
TRBJ1-5 TRBV29-1 TRBD1 TGCAGCGTGCAGGGGGCGGTCAATCAGCCCCAGCATTTT CSVQGAVNQPQHF
TRBJ1-5 TRBV6-5 . TGTGCCAGCAGGTCAGGGGAGGGTCAGCCCCAGCATTTT CASRSGEGQPQHF
TRBJ2-7 TRBV3-1/TRBV3-2 . TGTGCCAGCAGCCCAGGGTACTCCTACGAGCAGTACTTC CASSPGYSYEQYF